This TCR beta chain was found in a study of blood T cells in healthy people across ages. As for the study in general: About one barcoded beta molecule per two T cells was the capture yield of template switching.

This CDR3 is 12 amino acids long. Looked up from germline, CDR1 is MNHEY and CDR2 is SMNVEV (reference sequence). The V gene lost 0 bases and the J gene lost 8 bases, with 7 bases spanning the gap. In its sample, this clonotype was seen many times. Primed by a sample-barcoded 5' primer and a J-beta primer mix, a second PCR proceeded for about 7 to 11 cycles. Sequencing of every sample gave 2.5 million or more CDR3-containing paired-end reads. Using its own MiXCR run on the 5' RACE reads, TCRdb lists one record per CDR3 protein. The table shows 550,000 to 650,000 distinct CDR3 sequences, with roughly 31% occurring only once.

This sequence joins TRBV27 and TRBJ1-2, with a tentative D call TRBD1 (5 bases). The source material was blood. This sequence was found in a woman of 80 years or more in good health. CDR3 DNA: TGTGCCAGCAGTTTATCCGGACAAGGCTACACCTTC. Protein sequence: CASSLSGQGYTF.